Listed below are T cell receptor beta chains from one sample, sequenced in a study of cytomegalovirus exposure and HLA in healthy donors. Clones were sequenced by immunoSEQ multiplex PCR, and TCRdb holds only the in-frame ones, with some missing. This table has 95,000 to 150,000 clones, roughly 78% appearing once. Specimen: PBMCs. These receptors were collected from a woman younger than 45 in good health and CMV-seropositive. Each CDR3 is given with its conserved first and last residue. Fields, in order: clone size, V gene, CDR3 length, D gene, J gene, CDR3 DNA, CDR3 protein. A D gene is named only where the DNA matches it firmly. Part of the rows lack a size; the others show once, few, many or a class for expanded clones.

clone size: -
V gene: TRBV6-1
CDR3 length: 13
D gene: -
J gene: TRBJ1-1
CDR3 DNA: TGTGCCAGCAGTCGCGGGGGGTACACTGAAGCTTTCTTT
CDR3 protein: CASSRGGYTEAFF

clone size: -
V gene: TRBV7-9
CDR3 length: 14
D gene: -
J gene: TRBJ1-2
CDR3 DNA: TGTTCCAGCAGCCAACTCGGGGAGGAAGGCAGGGCGGCCTTC
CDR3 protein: CSSSQLGEEGRAAF

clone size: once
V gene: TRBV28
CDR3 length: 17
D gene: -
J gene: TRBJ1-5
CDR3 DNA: TGTGCCAGCAGTTCTCTTCTCTGGACAGATAGCAATCAGCCCCAGCATTTT
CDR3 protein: CASSSLLWTDSNQPQHF

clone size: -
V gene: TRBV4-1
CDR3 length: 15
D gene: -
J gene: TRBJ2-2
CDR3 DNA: TGCGCCAGCAGTCACGCGGCGGGTAACGTCGGGGAGCTGTTTTTT
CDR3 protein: CASSHAAGNVGELFF

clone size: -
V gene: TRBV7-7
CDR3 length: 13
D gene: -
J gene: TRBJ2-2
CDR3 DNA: TGTGCCAGCAGCTTACGGGGTCCCGGGGAGCTGTTTTTT
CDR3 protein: CASSLRGPGELFF

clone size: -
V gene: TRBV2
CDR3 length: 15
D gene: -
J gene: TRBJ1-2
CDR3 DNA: TGTGCCAGCAGTTCGGCAGATCCGAGCGGCTATGGCTACACCTTC
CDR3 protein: CASSSADPSGYGYTF

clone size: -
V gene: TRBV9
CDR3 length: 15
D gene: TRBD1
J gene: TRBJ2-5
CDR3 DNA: TGTGCCAGCAGCGTAGGGGACAGGGGAACAGAGACCCAGTACTTC
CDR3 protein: CASSVGDRGTETQYF

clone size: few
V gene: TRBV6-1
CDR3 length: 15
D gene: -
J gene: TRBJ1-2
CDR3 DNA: TGTGCCAGCAGTGAAGCGGAGGGTCGATTTTATGGCTACACCTTC
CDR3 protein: CASSEAEGRFYGYTF

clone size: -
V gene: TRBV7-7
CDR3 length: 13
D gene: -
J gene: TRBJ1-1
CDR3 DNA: TGTGCCAGCAGCCAGGACAGGAACACTGAAGCTTTCTTT
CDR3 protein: CASSQDRNTEAFF

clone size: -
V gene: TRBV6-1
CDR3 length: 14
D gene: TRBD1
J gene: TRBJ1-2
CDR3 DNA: TGTGCCAGCAGTGTAGGCAGGGGGAGCTATGGCTACACCTTC
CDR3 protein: CASSVGRGSYGYTF

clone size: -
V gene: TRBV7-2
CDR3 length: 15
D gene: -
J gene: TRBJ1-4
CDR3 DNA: TGTGCCAGCAGCCACCCGGACAGACCGAATGAAAAACTGTTTTTT
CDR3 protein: CASSHPDRPNEKLFF

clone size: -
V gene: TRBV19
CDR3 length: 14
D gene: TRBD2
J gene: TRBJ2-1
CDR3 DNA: TGTGCCAGTATGGCGGGGCCGGGGGGCAATGAGCAGTTCTTC
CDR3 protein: CASMAGPGGNEQFF

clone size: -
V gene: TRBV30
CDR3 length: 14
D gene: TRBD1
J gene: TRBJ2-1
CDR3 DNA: TGTGCCTGGAGTGTCGGACAGGTGCCCAATGAGCAGTTCTTC
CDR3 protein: CAWSVGQVPNEQFF

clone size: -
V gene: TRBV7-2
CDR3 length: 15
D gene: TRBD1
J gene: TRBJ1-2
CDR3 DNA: TGTGCCAGCAGCAAAAAGGGACAGGGGGGGTATGGCTACACCTTC
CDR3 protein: CASSKKGQGGYGYTF

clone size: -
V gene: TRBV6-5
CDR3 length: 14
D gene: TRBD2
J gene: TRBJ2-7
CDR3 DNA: TGTGCCAGCAGTTACGGGGGAGGGACCTACGAGCAGTACTTC
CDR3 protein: CASSYGGGTYEQYF

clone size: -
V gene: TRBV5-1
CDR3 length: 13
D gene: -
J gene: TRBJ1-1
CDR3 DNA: TGCGCCAGCAGCTTGTTGGGGGGCACTGAAGCTTTCTTT
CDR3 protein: CASSLLGGTEAFF

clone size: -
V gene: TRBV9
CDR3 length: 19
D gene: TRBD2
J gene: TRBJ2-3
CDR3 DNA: TGTGCCAGCAGCGTAGCTACCACTAGCGGGGGGGCACGGGCAGATACGCAGTATTTT
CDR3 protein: CASSVATTSGGARADTQYF

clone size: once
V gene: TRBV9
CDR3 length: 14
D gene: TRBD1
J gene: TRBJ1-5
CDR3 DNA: TGTGCCAGCAGCGGAGGGACAGGCAATCAGCCCCAGCATTTT
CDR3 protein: CASSGGTGNQPQHF

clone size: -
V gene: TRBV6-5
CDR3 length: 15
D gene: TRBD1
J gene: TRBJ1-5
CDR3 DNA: TGTGCCAGCAACACAGGGGGAAATAGCAATCAGCCCCAGCATTTT
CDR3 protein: CASNTGGNSNQPQHF